This T cell receptor (beta chain) was obtained from a study of identical twins. Using its own MiXCR run on the 5' RACE reads, TCRdb lists one record per CDR3 protein. The data hold 500,000 or so distinct CDR3 sequences, with less than 25% observed a single time. This clonotype was detected only a few times. The sample also formed part of further work on T cells expressing NK-cell markers.

The sequenced sample was CD4+ T cells sorted from blood. This sequence originates from a woman aged 18 to 35 in good health.

CDR3 in DNA: TGCGCCAGCAGCTTCAGCCAGGTCTATGGCTACACCTTC. Translated, it gives CASSFSQVYGYTF. The chain couples TRBV5-1 to TRBJ1-2, with unresolved D. The V end was cut by 2 bases, the J end by 4 bases, with 9 bases between. CDR1 SGHRS and CDR2 YFSETQ come from the germline V gene. This CDR3 contains 13 residues.